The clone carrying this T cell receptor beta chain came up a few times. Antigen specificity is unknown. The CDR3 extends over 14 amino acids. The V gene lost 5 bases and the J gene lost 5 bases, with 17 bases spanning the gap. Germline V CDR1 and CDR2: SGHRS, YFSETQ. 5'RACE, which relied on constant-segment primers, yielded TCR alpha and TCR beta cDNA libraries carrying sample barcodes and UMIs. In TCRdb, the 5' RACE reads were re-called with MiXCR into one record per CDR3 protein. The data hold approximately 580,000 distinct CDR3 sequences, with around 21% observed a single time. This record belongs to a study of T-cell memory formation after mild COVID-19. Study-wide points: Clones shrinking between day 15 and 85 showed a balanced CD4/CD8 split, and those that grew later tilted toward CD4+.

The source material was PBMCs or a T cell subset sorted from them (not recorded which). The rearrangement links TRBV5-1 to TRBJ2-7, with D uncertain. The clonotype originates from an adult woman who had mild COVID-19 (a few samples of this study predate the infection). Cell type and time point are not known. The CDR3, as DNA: TGCGCCAGCAGAGGTTCTCCATTAACCCACGAGCAGTACTTC. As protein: CASRGSPLTHEQYF.